What follows are 7 T cell receptor beta chains derived from one specimen sequenced in a study of identical twins. Each CDR3 protein gets one entry after TCRdb re-called the 5' RACE reads with MiXCR. The repertoire consists of roughly 770,000 distinct CDR3 sequences, with 15% to 20% occurring once and the leading ten covering around 12%. The data also belong to a second study, concerning T cells expressing NK-cell markers.

Sequences were obtained from PBMCs. These receptors were collected from a woman younger than 30 in good health.

The sample holds many counts of this clonotype. The J gene is TRBJ2-1, the V gene TRBV7-2; D is unclear. V was pared by 7 bases and J by 0 bases, with 7 bases between. Germline-derived CDR1 and CDR2 are SGHTA and FQGNSA. The CDR3 is 13 amino acids. CDR3 nucleotides: TGTGCCAGCACTAAGGGCTCCTACAATGAGCAGTTCTTC. Its translation is CASTKGSYNEQFF.

This clonotype was detected only a few times. The V call is TRBV13, the J call TRBJ1-4; D remains unclear. There are 15 residues in the CDR3. V was pared by 5 bases and J by 10 bases, with 20 bases between. Germline CDR1 is PRHDT and CDR2 is FYEKMQ (reference sequence). The CDR3 nucleotides are TGTGCCAGCAGCCACGCCGGCTCCCAGCGGGGAAAACTGTTTTTT. This translates into CASSHAGSQRGKLFF.

The rearrangement uses TRBV20-1 and TRBJ2-5; the match to TRBD1 covers 8 bases. Germline trimming cut 5 bases from V and 5 bases from J; bases unmatched to any gene: 10. Germline CDR1 and CDR2: DFQATT and SNEGSKA (reference sequence). The length of the CDR3 is 14 residues. The CDR3: CSALQGAKEETQYF. As DNA, the CDR3 is TGCAGTGCTCTGCAGGGGGCGAAGGAGGAGACCCAGTACTTC.

This clonotype was seen only a few times. The rearrangement uses TRBV21-1 and TRBJ2-5; the table's TRBD2 call for D was not verified on the DNA. TRBV21-1 is flagged as a pseudogene. CDR3 length equals 16 residues. As DNA, the CDR3 is TGTGCCAGCAGCAAAGAGCTAGCGGGAGTAGGAGAGACCCAGTACTTC. Protein: CASSKELAGVGETQYF.

V is TRBV12-5 and J is TRBJ2-7; possibly TRBD2 for D (6 bases). V was cut by 2 bases and J by 6 bases, with 17 bases left in between. This CDR3 comprises 15 residues. From germline, CDR1 is LGHNT and CDR2 FRNRAP. This CDR3 reads CASGLQGGVVGEQYF. CDR3 coding DNA: TGTGCTAGTGGTTTGCAGGGAGGAGTAGTCGGCGAGCAGTACTTC.

This clonotype was found once. The rearrangement joins TRBV10-3 to TRBJ2-7; 10 bases match TRBD2. Germline V CDR1 and CDR2: ENHRY, SYGVKD. The CDR3 contains 13 residues. The V and J ends lost 8 bases and 8 bases, in that order; junction bases with no gene match: 9. CDR3 sequence: CAILGIAGGKQYF. Here the CDR3 DNA reads TGTGCCATCCTCGGGATAGCGGGAGGCAAGCAGTACTTC.

The V and J genes are TRBV20-1 and TRBJ1-5; D not resolved. This CDR3 is 14 amino acids long. The V gene's germline CDR1 is DFQATT and CDR2 SNEGSKA (reference sequence). Trimming took 2 bases from V and 0 from J, leaving 8 bases between them. CDR3 loop: CSARTGNSNQPQHF. The CDR3 DNA reads TGCAGTGCTAGAACCGGGAATAGCAATCAGCCCCAGCATTTT.